Each of the 11 T cell receptor beta chains below was sequenced from the same sample in a study of blood T cell repertoires in COVID-19. Using immunoSEQ multiplex PCR, the repertoire was profiled, and TCRdb retains in-frame clones only, with some absent. The table has tens of thousands of clones, about 76% seen once. Material for sequencing was peripheral blood. These receptors all come from a woman older than 75 with acute or convalescent COVID-19.

The chain uses TRBV11-2 and TRBJ1-2; 10 positions agree with TRBD1. The CDR3 totals 14 residues. Germline-derived CDR1 and CDR2 are SGHAT and FQNNGV. Losses at the gene ends were 5 bases for V and 5 bases for J; bases not matched to a gene: 5. CDR3 nucleotide sequence: TGTGCCAGCAGCCGAGGGGGACAGGGGTATGGCTACACCTTC. It encodes CASSRGGQGYGYTF.

V usage is TRBV5-1 and J usage is TRBJ1-2, with 9 bases fitting TRBD1. CDR1 and CDR2 from the germline V gene are SGHRS and YFSETQ. The CDR3 runs to 13 residues. Trimming cost V 4 bases and J 7 bases; bases outside gene matches: 5. CDR3 amino acids: CASSPGQGRGYTF. The CDR3 region has the DNA TGCGCCAGCAGCCCGGGACAGGGTCGTGGCTACACCTTC. The variable domain in full, with the rest retrieved from reference TRBV5-1 and TRBJ1-2, is KAGVTQTPRYLIKTRGQQVTLSCSPISGHRSVSWYQQTPGQGLQFLFEYFSETQRNKGNFPGRFSGRQFSNSRSEMNVSTLELGDSALYLCASSPGQGRGYTFGSGTRLTVV.

The rearrangement links TRBV2 to TRBJ2-5, with D tentatively TRBD2 (6 bases). Germline V CDR1 and CDR2: SNHLY, FYNNEI. The CDR3 is 14 residues long. V was clipped by 5 bases and J by 9 bases, with 19 bases between them. CDR3 region: CASSPGTGIESQYF. In DNA, the CDR3 is TGTGCCAGCAGTCCGGGGACTGGGATCGAGTCCCAGTACTTC. Looking up the rest from reference TRBV2 and TRBJ2-5 gives the full variable domain: EPEVTQTPSHQVTQMGQEVILRCVPISNHLYFYWYRQILGQKVEFLVSFYNNEISEKSEIFDDQFSVERPDGSNFTLKIRSTKLEDSAMYFCASSPGTGIESQYFGPGTRLLVL.

This clone has only a few counts. The chain uses TRBV28 and TRBJ1-1; TRBD1 is a possible D gene (6 bases). Germline V gene sequence: CDR1 MDHEN, CDR2 SYDVKM. V was clipped by 5 bases and J by 4 bases, with 14 bases between them. This CDR3 comprises 14 residues. The CDR3, as DNA: TGTGCCAGCAGTCCCGGACAGATAACCACTGAAGCTTTCTTT. Translating gives CASSPGQITTEAFF.

The CDR3 sequence is CASSLDGGKKQFF. The CDR3 nucleotides are TGCGCCAGCAGCTTGGATGGCGGGAAAAAACAGTTCTTC. The chain is built from TRBV5-1 and TRBJ2-1, with D perhaps matching TRBD2 (6 bases). CDR3 length equals 13 residues. Germline loops: CDR1 SGHRS, CDR2 YFSETQ. V lost 0 bases and J lost 13, with 14 bases in between.

The V gene is TRBV13, the J gene TRBJ2-1, with TRBD2 matching 14 bases. The CDR3 contains 19 residues. CDR1 PRHDT and CDR2 FYEKMQ come from the germline V gene (reference sequence). V gave up 5 bases and J gave up 2 bases; unmatched junction bases: 11. CDR3 DNA: TGTGCCAGCAGCCCCGTGACGACTAGCGGGAGGGCCGCCTACAATGAGCAGTTCTTC. It specifies CASSPVTTSGRAAYNEQFF.

The V and J genes are TRBV6-5 and TRBJ1-5, with D possibly matching TRBD1 (5 bases). CDR1 and CDR2 (germline): MNHEY, SVGAGI. The CDR3 is 15 amino acids. The V end lost 6 bases, the J end lost 0 bases, and 12 bases lay between the germline ends. This chain's CDR3 is CASSPEGYSNQPQHF. CDR3 nucleotides: TGTGCCAGCAGCCCGGAGGGGTATAGCAATCAGCCCCAGCATTTT.

The chain uses TRBV13 and TRBJ2-1, with TRBD1 as a possible D gene (6 bases). This CDR3 comprises 16 residues. Germline assignment: CDR1 PRHDT and CDR2 FYEKMQ (reference sequence). Trimming stripped 1 base from V and 5 bases from J, with 15 bases between. The DNA of the CDR3 is TGTGCCAGCAGCTTAGATATGGGGGCGGGCGACAATGAGCAGTTCTTC. The encoded protein is CASSLDMGAGDNEQFF.

In its sample, this clone was seen once. The rearrangement uses TRBV5-4 and TRBJ1-3, with TRBD1 matching over 8 bases. Germline loops: CDR1 SGHNT, CDR2 YYREEE (reference sequence). The CDR3 is made up of 15 amino acids. The ends lost 4 bases at V and 8 bases at J; junction bases unmatched: 11. The CDR3 region is CASSPNLQGGDTIYF. The CDR3 region has the DNA TGTGCCAGCAGCCCGAACCTACAGGGGGGGGACACCATATATTTT.

This clone was detected once. V is TRBV3-1 (or the pseudogene TRBV3-2) and J is TRBJ1-5, with 9 bases lining up with TRBD1. CDR3 length: 14 residues. After removal of 6 bases from V and 4 bases from J, the junction contained 4 bases not matched to a gene. The germline V gene encodes CDR1 LGHDT and CDR2 YNNKEL (reference sequence). DNA for the CDR3: TGTGCCAGCAGTTTAGGACAGGGGAATCAGCCCCAGCATTTT. Residues: CASSLGQGNQPQHF.

The chain is built from TRBV9 and TRBJ2-1; TRBD2 matches 12 bases. The CDR3 has 15 amino acids. Germline V lookup: CDR1 SGDLS, CDR2 YYNGEE. Trimming at V came to 0 bases and at J to 9 bases, leaving 4 bases not matched to a gene. The CDR3: CASSVEASGRGEQFF. CDR3 DNA sequence: TGTGCCAGCAGCGTAGAGGCTAGCGGGAGGGGTGAGCAGTTCTTC.